The 27 T cell receptor beta chains below come from one sample, sequenced in a study of blood T cell repertoires in COVID-19 (TCRdb year 2020). The protocol used for the library was the immunoSEQ multiplex PCR assay. Entries here come from immuneACCESS through TCRdb and include only in-frame sequences with V and J called. Some clones fail to appear in such tables; in the studies checked, an unresolved V gene covers under half of the shortfall, and the cause of the remainder is unknown. The sample data list about 200,000 clones, and about 90% of these were observed just once. The ten biggest clones cover roughly 8.4% of the sample. Sequencing was done on a sample of PBMCs or T cells enriched from blood (not recorded which). Receptors were obtained from a woman in her late teens or twenties who had recovered from COVID-19.

V is TRBV19 and J is TRBJ1-2; 8 bases map to TRBD1. This CDR3 is built from 15 residues. J gave up 4 bases and V 3 bases, and 7 bases lay outside the gene matches. CDR1 LNHDA and CDR2 SQIVND come from the germline V gene (reference sequence). The CDR3 DNA reads TGTGCCAGTAGTATTTCTACAGGGGGGCTCTATGGCTACACCTTC. Translated, it gives CASSISTGGLYGYTF.

The chain has TRBV6-5 and TRBJ2-3; TRBD2 agrees at 8 bases. This CDR3 is 15 amino acids long. CDR1 and CDR2 (germline): MNHEY, SVGAGI. After removal of 6 bases from V and 4 bases from J, the junction contained 9 bases not matched to a gene. CDR3 sequence (DNA): TGTGCCAGCAGCCTAGGACTAGCATCCGCAGATACGCAGTATTTT. It encodes CASSLGLASADTQYF.

This chain uses TRBV5-1 with TRBJ1-2; D is perhaps TRBD1 (6 bases). The germline V gene encodes CDR1 SGHRS and CDR2 YFSETQ. V was shortened by 3 bases and J by 3 bases, with 15 bases between the two germline ends. CDR3 length equals 15 residues. The CDR3 here is CASSSLLGADYGYTF. CDR3 DNA: TGCGCCAGCAGCTCCCTTTTGGGGGCAGACTATGGCTACACCTTC.

The CDR3 coding sequence is TGTGCCAGCAGCTTACAGGGCACTACTGAAGCTTTCTTT. This gives the protein CASSLQGTTEAFF. The chain has TRBV7-3 and TRBJ1-1; a weak D match, TRBD1 (5 bases). Trimming removed 2 bases at V and 5 bases at J, with 9 bases between. The germline V gene encodes CDR1 SGHTA and CDR2 FQGTGA. There are 13 residues in the CDR3.

The J gene is TRBJ1-6, the V gene TRBV28; 8 nucleotides line up with TRBD1. Trimming cost V 6 bases and J 5 bases; bases outside gene matches: 6. The germline V gene encodes CDR1 MDHEN and CDR2 SYDVKM. The CDR3 is 15 residues long. The CDR3 reads CASRQRQGHNSPLHF. In DNA form, the CDR3 reads TGTGCCAGCAGACAACGACAGGGGCATAATTCACCCCTCCACTTT.

The V and J genes are TRBV27 and TRBJ2-3; D is perhaps TRBD2 (6 bases). Germline CDR1 MNHEY, CDR2 SMNVEV (reference sequence). CDR3 length: 13 amino acids. V was clipped by 6 bases and J by 6 bases, with 13 bases between them. The CDR3 nucleotides read TGTGCCAGCAGACACCGGGGGACCGATACGCAGTATTTT. It specifies CASRHRGTDTQYF.

This chain joins TRBV10-3 and TRBJ1-1; TRBD1 agrees at 8 bases. The ends lost 0 bases at V and 3 bases at J; junction bases unmatched: 9. CDR3 length equals 17 residues. Germline V gene lookup returns CDR1 ENHRY and CDR2 SYGVKD. The CDR3 sequence: CAISESNRGAEDTEAFF. DNA of the CDR3: TGTGCCATCAGTGAGTCTAACAGGGGGGCAGAGGACACTGAAGCTTTCTTT.

The rearrangement links TRBV28 to TRBJ1-6; 11 bases map to TRBD1. CDR1 MDHEN and CDR2 SYDVKM come from the germline V gene. This CDR3 comprises 16 residues. Trimming removed 5 bases from V and 9 bases from J; junction bases left unmatched: 9. The CDR3 coding sequence is TGTGCCAGCAGTCCGCCCGGACAGGGGGCACGTTCACCCCTCCACTTT. Protein sequence: CASSPPGQGARSPLHF.

The rearrangement uses TRBV7-9 and TRBJ1-1; D gene unclear. With 5 bases removed from V and 2 bases from J, the gap between germline ends came to 21 bases. The CDR3 loop spans 17 amino acids. Germline CDR1 SEHNR, CDR2 FQNEAQ (reference sequence). The CDR3 DNA reads TGTGCCAGCAGCCAACTGACGCGGCAAACCCTAAACACTGAAGCTTTCTTT. It translates to CASSQLTRQTLNTEAFF.

The chain has TRBV6-5 and TRBJ2-5; 11 bases fit TRBD2. The CDR3 runs 16 residues. V was pared by 0 bases and J by 4 bases, with 4 bases of the junction left unmatched. Germline lookup yields CDR1 MNHEY and CDR2 SVGAGI. The CDR3 bases are TGTGCCAGCAGTTACTCTAGCGGGGGGGGCTCAGAGACCCAGTACTTC. This sequence encodes CASSYSSGGGSETQYF.

The V call is TRBV5-1, the J call TRBJ1-6, with 7 bases lining up with TRBD1. Losses at the gene ends were 1 base for V and 7 bases for J; bases not matched to a gene: 11. The CDR3 loop spans 17 amino acids. CDR1 and CDR2 (germline): SGHRS, YFSETQ. CDR3 coding DNA: TGCGCCAGCAGCTTGCACTCTGCAGGGGGGATAAATTCACCCCTCCACTTT. It is translated as CASSLHSAGGINSPLHF.

The genes are TRBV3-1 (or the pseudogene TRBV3-2) and TRBJ2-7; 8 positions agree with TRBD2. In germline, CDR1 is LGHDT, CDR2 YNNKEL (reference sequence). V gave up 1 base and J gave up 3 bases; unmatched junction bases: 5. The CDR3 contains 15 residues. For the CDR3, the DNA is TGTGCCAGCAGCCAAGCCCCTAGCGGGTACTACGAGCAGTACTTC. The encoded protein is CASSQAPSGYYEQYF.

The genes are TRBV6-5 and TRBJ2-2, with TRBD1 matching over 8 bases. Trimming removed 6 bases from V and 1 base from J; junction bases left unmatched: 4. Germline CDR1 MNHEY, CDR2 SVGAGI. This CDR3 has 15 residues. CDR3 sequence reads: CASRGQALNTGELFF. As DNA, the CDR3 is TGTGCCAGCAGGGGACAGGCCTTGAACACCGGGGAGCTGTTTTTT.

This chain links TRBV7-7 with TRBJ2-2, with TRBD1 as a possible D gene (6 bases). V gave up 1 base and J gave up 6 bases, with 15 bases separating them. Germline CDR1 is SSHAT and CDR2 is FNYEAQ (reference sequence). The CDR3 runs 16 residues. CDR3 sequence (DNA): TGTGCCAGCAGCTTAGGAGTAAGGACAGCAGCCGGGGAGCTGTTTTTT. Translating gives CASSLGVRTAAGELFF.

Only a few counts were recorded for this clone. The V call is TRBV6-5, the J call TRBJ1-2; possibly TRBD1 for D (5 bases). The CDR3 consists of 13 residues. The ends were cut back, 5 bases at V and 8 bases at J, with 15 bases in the middle. Germline V gives CDR1 MNHEY, CDR2 SVGAGI. The CDR3 spells CASSRAGSHGYTF. The CDR3 DNA reads TGTGCCAGCAGTCGCGCAGGGTCCCACGGCTACACCTTC.

The rearrangement uses TRBV7-9 and TRBJ1-2, with TRBD1 matching over 8 bases. The junction had 8 bases not matched to a gene; V was cut back by 4 bases and J by 4 bases. In germline, CDR1 is SEHNR, CDR2 FQNEAQ (reference sequence). This CDR3 region has 15 residues. CDR3 coding DNA: TGTGCCAGCAGCTCGAGTCCAGGGGGCATCTATGGCTACACCTTC. This sequence encodes CASSSSPGGIYGYTF.

For this clone: The same CDR3 is also encoded by other DNA sequences in this sample. This chain connects TRBV28 to TRBJ1-1; D may be TRBD1 (6 bases). CDR1 and CDR2 from the germline V gene are MDHEN and SYDVKM. The CDR3 length is 14 residues. V lost 6 bases and J lost 0, with 11 bases in between. The CDR3 loop reads CASSPGQLNTEAFF. The CDR3 coding sequence is TGTGCCAGCAGCCCTGGACAGCTGAACACTGAAGCTTTCTTT.

The genes are TRBV4-2 and TRBJ1-1; 10 bases match TRBD1. The CDR3 is made up of 16 amino acids. V gave up 4 bases and J gave up 2 bases; unmatched junction bases: 7. Per germline, CDR1 LGHNA and CDR2 YNFKEQ. The CDR3 DNA is TGTGCCAGCAGCCTGGGGACAGGGGAGATAAACACTGAAGCTTTCTTT. Translating it yields CASSLGTGEINTEAFF.

The rearrangement joins TRBV5-4 to TRBJ1-4; 7 bases are shared with TRBD1. V dropped 0 bases and J dropped 4; count of bases not matched to a gene: 3. Germline lookup yields CDR1 SGHNT and CDR2 YYREEE (reference sequence). The CDR3 covers 15 residues. The CDR3 loop is CASSLEGQRNEKLFF. In DNA form, the CDR3 reads TGTGCCAGCAGCTTGGAGGGACAGCGTAATGAAAAACTGTTTTTT.

The chain uses TRBV3-1 (or the pseudogene TRBV3-2) and TRBJ2-6, with D unresolved. Looked up from germline, CDR1 is LGHDT and CDR2 is YNNKEL (reference sequence). This CDR3 spans 16 amino acids. Trimming took 5 bases from V and 2 from J, leaving 13 bases between them. The CDR3 DNA sequence: TGTGCCAGCAGCACCCTTCGGAGCCCTGGGGCCAACGTCCTGACTTTC. It yields the protein CASSTLRSPGANVLTF.

The J gene is TRBJ2-7, the V gene TRBV6-5; D possibly corresponds to TRBD1 (5 bases). In germline, CDR1 is MNHEY, CDR2 SVGAGI. The CDR3 runs 11 residues. Here the CDR3 reads CATGQGYEQYF. DNA for the CDR3: TGTGCTACTGGGCAGGGCTACGAGCAGTACTTC.

This chain joins TRBV3-1 (or the pseudogene TRBV3-2) and TRBJ2-1, with 11 bases that match TRBD2. In germline, CDR1 is LGHDT, CDR2 YNNKEL (reference sequence). The ends lost 3 bases at V and 5 bases at J; junction bases unmatched: 12. The CDR3 is 18 amino acids. The CDR3 protein is CASSQPALAGGIDNEQFF. The CDR3 bases are TGTGCCAGCAGCCAGCCCGCGCTAGCGGGGGGTATTGACAATGAGCAGTTCTTC.

The V call is TRBV18, the J call TRBJ2-3; D gene unclear. The CDR3 spans 11 residues. Trimming removed 4 bases from V and 4 bases from J, with 3 bases in between. CDR1 and CDR2 from the germline V gene are KGHSH and LQKENI. The CDR3 sequence: CASSLSDTQYF. The CDR3 DNA sequence: TGTGCCAGCTCACTCTCAGATACGCAGTATTTT.

The chain uses TRBV7-9 and TRBJ2-3, with D perhaps TRBD1 (5 bases). Deletions cut 5 bases from V and 4 bases from J, with 13 bases between. The CDR3 covers 14 residues. Germline loops: CDR1 SEHNR, CDR2 FQNEAQ (reference sequence). In DNA form, the CDR3 reads TGTGCCAGCAGCCCCAGGGTCCTTCCAGATACGCAGTATTTT. Translating it yields CASSPRVLPDTQYF.

The chain links TRBV10-3 to TRBJ2-7; 9 bases match TRBD2. The CDR3 contains 14 residues. Trimming at V came to 6 bases and at J to 3 bases, leaving 6 bases not matched to a gene. Germline V gene sequence: CDR1 ENHRY, CDR2 SYGVKD. DNA of the CDR3: TGTGCCATCAGAACGAGCGGGGGGCACTACGAGCAGTACTTC. Its translation is CAIRTSGGHYEQYF.

The chain uses TRBV7-2 and TRBJ1-3; 7 bases are a match to TRBD1. Germline lookup yields CDR1 SGHTA and CDR2 FQGNSA. This CDR3 spans 14 amino acids. Germline trimming cut 5 bases from V and 8 bases from J; bases unmatched to any gene: 9. The CDR3 sequence: CASSPGTVSYTIYF. As DNA, the CDR3 is TGTGCCAGCAGCCCCGGGACAGTTTCATACACCATATATTTT.

The chain is built from TRBV6-5 and TRBJ1-2; no reliable D call. CDR3 length: 14 amino acids. V was trimmed by 4 bases and J by 7 bases, leaving 16 bases between them. In germline, CDR1 is MNHEY, CDR2 SVGAGI. Here the CDR3 reads CASSSARPRVGYTF. DNA for the CDR3: TGTGCCAGCAGTTCCGCCAGGCCTCGAGTTGGCTACACCTTC.